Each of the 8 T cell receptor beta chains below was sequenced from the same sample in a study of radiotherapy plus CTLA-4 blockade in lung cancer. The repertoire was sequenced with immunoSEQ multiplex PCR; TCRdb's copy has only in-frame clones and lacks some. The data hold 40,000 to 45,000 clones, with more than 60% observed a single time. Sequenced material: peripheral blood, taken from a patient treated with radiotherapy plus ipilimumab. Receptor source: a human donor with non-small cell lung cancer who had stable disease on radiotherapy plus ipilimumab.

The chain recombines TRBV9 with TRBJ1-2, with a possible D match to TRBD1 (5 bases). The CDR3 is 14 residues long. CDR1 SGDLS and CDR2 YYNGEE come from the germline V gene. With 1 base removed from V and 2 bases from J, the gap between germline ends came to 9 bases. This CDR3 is CASSVMTANYGYTF. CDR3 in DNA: TGTGCCAGCAGCGTAATGACAGCAAACTATGGCTACACCTTC.

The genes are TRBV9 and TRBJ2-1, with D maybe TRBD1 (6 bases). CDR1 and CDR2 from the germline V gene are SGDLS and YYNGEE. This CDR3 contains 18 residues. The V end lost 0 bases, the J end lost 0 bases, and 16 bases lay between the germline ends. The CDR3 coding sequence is TGTGCCAGCAGCGTAGGGGGTTGGGGGCTAAGCTCCTACAATGAGCAGTTCTTC. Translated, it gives CASSVGGWGLSSYNEQFF. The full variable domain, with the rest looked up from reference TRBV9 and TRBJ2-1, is DSGVTQTPKHLITATGQRVTLRCSPRSGDLSVYWYQQSLDQGLQFLIQYYNGEERAKGNILERFSAQQFPDLHSELNLSSLELGDSALYFCASSVGGWGLSSYNEQFFGPGTRLTVL.

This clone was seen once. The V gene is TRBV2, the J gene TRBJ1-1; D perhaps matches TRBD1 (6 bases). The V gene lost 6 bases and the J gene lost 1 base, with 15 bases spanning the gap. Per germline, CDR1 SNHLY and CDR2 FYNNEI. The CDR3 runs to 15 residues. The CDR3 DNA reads TGTGCCAGCAGCGATCAGGGGACCACGAACACTGAAGCTTTCTTT. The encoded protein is CASSDQGTTNTEAFF.

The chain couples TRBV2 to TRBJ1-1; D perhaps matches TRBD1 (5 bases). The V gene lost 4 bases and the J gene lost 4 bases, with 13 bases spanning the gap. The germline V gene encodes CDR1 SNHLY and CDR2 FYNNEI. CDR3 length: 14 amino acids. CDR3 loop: CASSGAKGSTEAFF. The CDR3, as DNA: TGTGCCAGCAGTGGGGCCAAGGGGTCCACTGAAGCTTTCTTT.

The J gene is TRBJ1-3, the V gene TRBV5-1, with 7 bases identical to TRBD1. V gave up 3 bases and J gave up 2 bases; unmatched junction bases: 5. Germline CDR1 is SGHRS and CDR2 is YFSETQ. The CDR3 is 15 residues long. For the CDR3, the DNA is TGCGCCAGCAGCTCAGGGGGGAAAACTGGAAACACCATATATTTT. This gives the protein CASSSGGKTGNTIYF. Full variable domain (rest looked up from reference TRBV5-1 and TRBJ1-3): KAGVTQTPRYLIKTRGQQVTLSCSPISGHRSVSWYQQTPGQGLQFLFEYFSETQRNKGNFPGRFSGRQFSNSRSEMNVSTLELGDSALYLCASSSGGKTGNTIYFGEGSWLTVV.

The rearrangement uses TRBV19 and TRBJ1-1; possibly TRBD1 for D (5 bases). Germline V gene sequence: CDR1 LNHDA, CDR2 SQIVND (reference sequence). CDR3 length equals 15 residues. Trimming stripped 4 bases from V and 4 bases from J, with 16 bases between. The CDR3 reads CASSTLSGSGTEAFF. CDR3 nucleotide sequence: TGTGCCAGTAGTACCCTTTCAGGGTCAGGCACTGAAGCTTTCTTT.

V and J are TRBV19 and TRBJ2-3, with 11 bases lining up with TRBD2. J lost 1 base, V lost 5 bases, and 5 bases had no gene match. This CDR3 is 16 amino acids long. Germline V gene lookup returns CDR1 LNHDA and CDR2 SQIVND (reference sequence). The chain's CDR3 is CASSLLTSGGTDTQYF. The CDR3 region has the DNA TGTGCCAGTAGTTTGCTGACTAGCGGGGGCACAGATACGCAGTATTTT.

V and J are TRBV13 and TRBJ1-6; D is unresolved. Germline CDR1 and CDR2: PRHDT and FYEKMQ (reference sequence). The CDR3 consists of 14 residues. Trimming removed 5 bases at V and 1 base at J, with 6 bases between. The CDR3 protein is CASSPGSYNSPLHF. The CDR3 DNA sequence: TGTGCCAGCAGCCCCGGTTCCTATAATTCACCCCTCCACTTT.